This TCR beta chain was recovered during a study of blood T cell repertoires in COVID-19. Study overall: Sources were T cells, B-cell-depleted T cells, or PBMCs; the material itself was cDNA or gDNA.

CDR3 length equals 15 residues. V trimming: 3 bases; J trimming: 4 bases; junction bases outside the gene matches: 9. Germline CDR1 reads SGHNT; CDR2 reads YYREEE (reference sequence). In the original processing: Amplification with reference gene primers provided the estimates of nucleated cell counts. Produced via immunoSEQ multiplex PCR; TCRdb's table is partial and in-frame only. V and J calls and clone size come straight from that table; D and trimming were deduced from the DNA. The sample records more than 50,000 clones, approximately 91% being singletons. The specimen sequenced was peripheral blood. V gene TRBV5-4 combines with J gene TRBJ1-1; 7 bases align to TRBD1. The TCR originated in a human donor in a cohort sampled during active COVID-19. Here the CDR3 reads CASSSTGRVGTEAFF. CDR3 DNA sequence: TGTGCCAGCAGCTCGACAGGGCGAGTGGGCACTGAAGCTTTCTTT.